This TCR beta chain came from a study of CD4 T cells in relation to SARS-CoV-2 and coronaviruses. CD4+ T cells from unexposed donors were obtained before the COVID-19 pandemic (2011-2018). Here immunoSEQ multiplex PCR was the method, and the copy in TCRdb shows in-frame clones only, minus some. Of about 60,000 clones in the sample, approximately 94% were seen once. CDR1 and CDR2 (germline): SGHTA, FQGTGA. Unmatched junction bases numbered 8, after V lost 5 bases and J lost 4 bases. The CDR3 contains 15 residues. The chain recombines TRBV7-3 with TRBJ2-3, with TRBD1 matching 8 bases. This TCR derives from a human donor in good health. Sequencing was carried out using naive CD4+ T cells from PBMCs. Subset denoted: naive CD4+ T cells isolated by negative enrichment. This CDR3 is CASSPQGVGSDTQYF. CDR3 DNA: TGTGCCAGCAGCCCACAGGGGGTCGGGTCAGATACGCAGTATTTT.